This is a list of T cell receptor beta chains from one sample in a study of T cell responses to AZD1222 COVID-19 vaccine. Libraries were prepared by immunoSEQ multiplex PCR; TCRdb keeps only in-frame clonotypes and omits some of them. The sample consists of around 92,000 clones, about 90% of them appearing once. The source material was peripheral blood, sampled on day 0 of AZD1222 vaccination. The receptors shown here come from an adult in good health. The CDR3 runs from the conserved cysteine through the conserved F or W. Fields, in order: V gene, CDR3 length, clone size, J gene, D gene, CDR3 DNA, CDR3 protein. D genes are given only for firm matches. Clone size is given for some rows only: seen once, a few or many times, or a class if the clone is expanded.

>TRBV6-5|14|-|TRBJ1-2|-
TGTGCCAGCAGACCCGGGTTAGGTGGCTATGGCTACACCTTC
CASRPGLGGYGYTF
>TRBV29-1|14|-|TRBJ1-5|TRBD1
TGCAGCGTGGCACAGGGGGCGCGGAATCAGCCCCAGCATTTT
CSVAQGARNQPQHF
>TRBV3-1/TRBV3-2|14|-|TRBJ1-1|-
TGTGCCAGCAGCCAATACGAAATGAACACTGAAGCTTTCTTT
CASSQYEMNTEAFF
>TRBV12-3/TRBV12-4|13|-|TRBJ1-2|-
TGTGCCAGCAGTTTACACCGGGCCTATGGCTACACCTTC
CASSLHRAYGYTF
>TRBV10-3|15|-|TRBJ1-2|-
TGTGCCATCAGTGGTACAGGGCAAGCTAACTATGGCTACACCTTC
CAISGTGQANYGYTF
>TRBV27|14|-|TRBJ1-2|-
TGTGCCAGCCGACGACAGTCCGGCAACTATGGCTACACCTTC
CASRRQSGNYGYTF
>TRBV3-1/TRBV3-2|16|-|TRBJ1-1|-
TGTGCCAGCAGCCAAGGGGAAACAGGTCTCCAAGCTGGGGCTTTCTTT
CASSQGETGLQAGAFF
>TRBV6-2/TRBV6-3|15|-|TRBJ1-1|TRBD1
TGTGCCAGCAGTTCGTACAGGGGGCGGAACACTGAAGCTTTCTTT
CASSSYRGRNTEAFF
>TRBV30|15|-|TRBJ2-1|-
TGTGCCTGGATGGTGCTGAACGGGAGAAACAATGAGCAGTTCTTC
CAWMVLNGRNNEQFF
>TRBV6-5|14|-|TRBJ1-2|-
TGTGCCAGCAGTTACCTCGACAGTCTCTATGGCTACACCTTC
CASSYLDSLYGYTF
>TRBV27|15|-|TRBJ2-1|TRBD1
TGTGCCAGCAGTTTACTCCCAGACAGGGTGGGTGAGCAGTTCTTC
CASSLLPDRVGEQFF
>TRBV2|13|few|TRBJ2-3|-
TGTGCCAGCAACCCAATGTTCACAGATACGCAGTATTTT
CASNPMFTDTQYF
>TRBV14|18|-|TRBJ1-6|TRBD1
TGTGCCAGCAGCCCCCAAGACAGGGGGTCCACTATTAATTCACCCCTCCACTTT
CASSPQDRGSTINSPLHF
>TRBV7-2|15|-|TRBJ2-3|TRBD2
TGTGCCAGCAGCTTATCGGGGGGGGACACAGATACGCAGTATTTT
CASSLSGGDTDTQYF
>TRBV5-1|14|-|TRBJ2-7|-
TGCGCCAGCAGCCCCGGGACGGACTCCTACGAGCAGTACTTC
CASSPGTDSYEQYF
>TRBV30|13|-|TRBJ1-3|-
TGTGCCTGGGCAGGGGATCTTGGAAACACCATATATTTT
CAWAGDLGNTIYF
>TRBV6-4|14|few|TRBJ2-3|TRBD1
TGTGCCAGCAGTGAGGGACAGGGATCAGATACGCAGTATTTT
CASSEGQGSDTQYF
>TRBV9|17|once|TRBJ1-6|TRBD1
TGTGCCAGCAGCGTAGCTCAGGGGGCGCTGGTTAATTCACCCCTCCACTTT
CASSVAQGALVNSPLHF
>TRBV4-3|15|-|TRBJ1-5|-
TGCGCCAGCAGCCAAGCCAAGGGAAGCAATCAGCCCCAGCATTTT
CASSQAKGSNQPQHF
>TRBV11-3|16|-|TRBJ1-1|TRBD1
TGTGCCAGCAGCGCCGGGGACAGGGGTTTGAACACTGAAGCTTTCTTT
CASSAGDRGLNTEAFF
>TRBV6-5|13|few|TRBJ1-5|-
TGTGCCAGCAGTTACGTCCCGGATCAGCCCCAGCATTTT
CASSYVPDQPQHF
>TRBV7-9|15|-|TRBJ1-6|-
TGTGCCAGCAGCTTAATCGGACAGAATAATTCACCCCTCCACTTT
CASSLIGQNNSPLHF
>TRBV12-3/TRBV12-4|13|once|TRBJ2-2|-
TGTGCCTCCTCGCGGCTGAACACCGGGGAGCTGTTTTTT
CASSRLNTGELFF
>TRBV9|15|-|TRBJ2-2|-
TGTGCCAGCAGCGTTGGGACACACAACACCGGGGAGCTGTTTTTT
CASSVGTHNTGELFF
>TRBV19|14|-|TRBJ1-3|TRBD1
TGTGCCAGTAGTACCGACAGGGGGGGAAACACCATATATTTT
CASSTDRGGNTIYF